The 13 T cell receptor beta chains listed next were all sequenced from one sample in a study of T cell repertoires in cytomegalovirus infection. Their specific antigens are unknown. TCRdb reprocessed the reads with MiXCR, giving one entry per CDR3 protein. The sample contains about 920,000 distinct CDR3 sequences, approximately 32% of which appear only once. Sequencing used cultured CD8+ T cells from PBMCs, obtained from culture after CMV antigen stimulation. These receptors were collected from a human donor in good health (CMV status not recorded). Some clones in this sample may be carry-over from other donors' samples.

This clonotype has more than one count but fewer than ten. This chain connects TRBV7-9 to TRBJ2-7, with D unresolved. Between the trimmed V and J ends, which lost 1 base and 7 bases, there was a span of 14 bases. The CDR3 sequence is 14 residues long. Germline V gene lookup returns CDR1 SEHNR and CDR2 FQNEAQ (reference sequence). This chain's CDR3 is CASSLETDPGEQYF. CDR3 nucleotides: TGTGCCAGCAGCTTAGAGACGGACCCTGGGGAGCAGTACTTC.

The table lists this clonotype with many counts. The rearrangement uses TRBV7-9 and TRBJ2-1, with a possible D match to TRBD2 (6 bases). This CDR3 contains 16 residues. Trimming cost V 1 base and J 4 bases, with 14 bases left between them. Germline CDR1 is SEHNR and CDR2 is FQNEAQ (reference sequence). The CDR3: CASSLVIFGGYNEQFF. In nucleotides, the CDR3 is TGTGCCAGCAGCTTAGTGATTTTCGGGGGTTACAATGAGCAGTTCTTC. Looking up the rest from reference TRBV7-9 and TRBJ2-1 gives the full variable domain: DTGVSQNPRHKITKRGQNVTFRCDPISEHNRLYWYRQTLGQGPEFLTYFQNEAQLEKSRLLSDRFSAERPKGSFSTLEIQRTEQGDSAMYLCASSLVIFGGYNEQFFGPGTRLTVL.

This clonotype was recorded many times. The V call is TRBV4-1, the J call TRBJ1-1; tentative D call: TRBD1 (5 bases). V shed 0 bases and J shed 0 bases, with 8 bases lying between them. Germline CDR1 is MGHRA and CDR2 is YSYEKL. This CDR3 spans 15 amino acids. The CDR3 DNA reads TGCGCCAGCAGCCAAGAAGGGGCATTGAACACTGAAGCTTTCTTT. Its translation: CASSQEGALNTEAFF.

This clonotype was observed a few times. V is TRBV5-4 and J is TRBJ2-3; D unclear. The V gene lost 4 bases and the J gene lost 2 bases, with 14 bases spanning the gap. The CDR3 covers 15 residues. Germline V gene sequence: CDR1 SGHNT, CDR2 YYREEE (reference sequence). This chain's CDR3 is CASSHLFGSTDTQYF. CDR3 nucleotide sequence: TGTGCCAGCAGCCATTTGTTTGGATCCACAGATACGCAGTATTTT.

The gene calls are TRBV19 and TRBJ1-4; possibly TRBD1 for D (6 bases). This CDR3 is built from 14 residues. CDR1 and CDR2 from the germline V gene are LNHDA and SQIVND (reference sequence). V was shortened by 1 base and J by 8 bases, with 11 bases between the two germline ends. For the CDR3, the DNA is TGTGCCAGTAGTATAGGAGGGGGATACGAAAAACTGTTTTTT. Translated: CASSIGGGYEKLFF.

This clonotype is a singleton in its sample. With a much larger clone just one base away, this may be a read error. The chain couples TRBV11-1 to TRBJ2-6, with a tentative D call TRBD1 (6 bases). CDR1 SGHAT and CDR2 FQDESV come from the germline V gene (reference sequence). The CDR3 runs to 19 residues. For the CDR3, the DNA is TGTGCCAACAGCTTGCCGCGAGGGGGAACCCTCTCTGGGGCCAACGTCCTGACTTTC. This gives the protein CANSLPRGGTLSGANVLTF.

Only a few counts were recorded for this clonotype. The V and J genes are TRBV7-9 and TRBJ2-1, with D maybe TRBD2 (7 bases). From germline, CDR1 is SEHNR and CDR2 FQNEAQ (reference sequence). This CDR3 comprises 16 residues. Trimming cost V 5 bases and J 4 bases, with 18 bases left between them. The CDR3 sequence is CASSLLGGGGYNEQFF. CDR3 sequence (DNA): TGTGCCAGCAGCCTCCTAGGGGGGGGGGGATACAATGAGCAGTTCTTC.

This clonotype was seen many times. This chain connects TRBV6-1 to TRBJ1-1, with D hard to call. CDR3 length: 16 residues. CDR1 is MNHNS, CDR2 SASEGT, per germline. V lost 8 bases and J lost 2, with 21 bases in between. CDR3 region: CASGVSQTVRNTEAFF. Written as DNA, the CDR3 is TGTGCCAGCGGGGTTAGCCAGACTGTCAGAAACACTGAAGCTTTCTTT.

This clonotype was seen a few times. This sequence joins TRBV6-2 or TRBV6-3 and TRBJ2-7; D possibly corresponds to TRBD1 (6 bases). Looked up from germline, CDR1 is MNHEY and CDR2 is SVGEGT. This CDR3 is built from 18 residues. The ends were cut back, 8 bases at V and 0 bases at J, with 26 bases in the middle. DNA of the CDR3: TGTGCCAGCCGCGACCCTGGATACAGGGAAACGACCTCCTACGAGCAGTACGTC. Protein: CASRDPGYRETTSYEQYV.

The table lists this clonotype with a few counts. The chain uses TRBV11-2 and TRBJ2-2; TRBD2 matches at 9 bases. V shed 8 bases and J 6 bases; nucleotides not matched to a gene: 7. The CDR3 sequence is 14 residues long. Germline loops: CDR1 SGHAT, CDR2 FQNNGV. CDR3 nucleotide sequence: TGTGCCAGCCCAGCTAGCGGGGCATCCGGGGAGCTGTTTTTT. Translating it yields CASPASGASGELFF.

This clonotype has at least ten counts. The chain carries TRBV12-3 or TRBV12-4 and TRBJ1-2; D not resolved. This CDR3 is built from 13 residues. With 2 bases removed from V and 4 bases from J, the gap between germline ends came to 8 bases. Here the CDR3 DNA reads TGTGCCAGCAGTTTAACGGATATCTATGGCTACACCTTC. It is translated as CASSLTDIYGYTF.

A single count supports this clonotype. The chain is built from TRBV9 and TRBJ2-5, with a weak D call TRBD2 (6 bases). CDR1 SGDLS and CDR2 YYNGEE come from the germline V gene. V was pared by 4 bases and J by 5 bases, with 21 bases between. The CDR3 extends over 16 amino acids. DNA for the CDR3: TGTGCCAGCAGCCCAACCCCTAGCGAGGGAATCGAGACCCAGTACTTC. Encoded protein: CASSPTPSEGIETQYF. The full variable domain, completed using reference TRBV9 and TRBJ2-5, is DSGVTQTPKHLITATGQRVTLRCSPRSGDLSVYWYQQSLDQGLQFLIQYYNGEERAKGNILERFSAQQFPDLHSELNLSSLELGDSALYFCASSPTPSEGIETQYFGPGTRLLVL.

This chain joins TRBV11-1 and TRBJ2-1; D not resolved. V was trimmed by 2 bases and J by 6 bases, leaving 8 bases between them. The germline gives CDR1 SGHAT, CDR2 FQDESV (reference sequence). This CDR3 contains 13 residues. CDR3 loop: CASSLSAANEQFF. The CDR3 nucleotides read TGTGCCAGCAGCTTATCGGCAGCCAATGAGCAGTTCTTC.